These 17 T cell receptor beta chains originate from one sample sequenced in a study of blood T cell repertoires in COVID-19. TCRdb keeps only in-frame clones here, not all; method: immunoSEQ multiplex PCR. The table has just over 250,000 clones, around nine tenths seen once. Sequencing was performed on peripheral blood. Source of these receptors: a man aged 35-49 years who had recovered from COVID-19.

V and J are TRBV27 and TRBJ2-3, with D unresolved. Per germline, CDR1 MNHEY and CDR2 SMNVEV (reference sequence). The CDR3 has 14 amino acids. V was trimmed by 5 bases and J by 7 bases, leaving 16 bases between them. CDR3 amino acids: CASSLLDFSNTQYF. The CDR3 DNA follows: TGTGCCAGCAGTCTCCTCGACTTCTCGAATACGCAGTATTTT.

The chain employs TRBV11-2 and TRBJ2-7, with 10 bases lining up with TRBD1. Trimming took 6 bases from V and 7 from J; bases not matched to a gene: 12. Germline V gives CDR1 SGHAT, CDR2 FQNNGV. The CDR3 runs to 15 residues. CDR3 protein: CASRRTGTGVGEQYF. In nucleotides, the CDR3 is TGTGCCAGCAGACGTACCGGGACAGGGGTGGGAGAGCAGTACTTC.

The rearrangement uses TRBV7-2 and TRBJ2-6; 8 bases align to TRBD1. V was pared by 5 bases and J by 4 bases, with 10 bases of the junction left unmatched. CDR3 length: 17 residues. CDR1 and CDR2 from the germline V gene are SGHTA and FQGNSA. The CDR3, as DNA: TGTGCCAGCAGCCTGGACAGGGAGTTTTTGGGGGCCAACGTCCTGACTTTC. Translating gives CASSLDREFLGANVLTF. The full variable domain, in which reference TRBV7-2 and TRBJ2-6 provide the parts outside the CDR3, is GAGVSQSPSNKVTEKGKDVELRCDPISGHTALYWYRQSLGQGLEFLIYFQGNSAPDKSGLPSDRFSAERTGGSVSTLTIQRTQQEDSAVYLCASSLDREFLGANVLTFGAGSRLTVL.

Concerning this clone: This specimen includes other DNA sequences encoding the same CDR3. The rearrangement links TRBV9 to TRBJ2-7, with TRBD1 matching 8 bases. Germline CDR1 SGDLS, CDR2 YYNGEE. V trimming: 0 bases; J trimming: 5 bases; junction bases outside the gene matches: 7. This CDR3 has 15 residues. CDR3 DNA sequence: TGTGCCAGCAGCGTAGCCGGCAGGGGGCTGGACGAGCAGTACTTC. Protein sequence: CASSVAGRGLDEQYF.

J is TRBJ1-2 and V is TRBV5-1; TRBD1 matches at 10 bases. The germline V gene has CDR1 SGHRS and CDR2 YFSETQ. This CDR3 comprises 14 residues. V dropped 4 bases and J dropped 2; count of bases not matched to a gene: 2. The CDR3 sequence: CASSEDRGNYGYTF. The CDR3 nucleotides are TGCGCCAGCAGCGAGGACAGGGGGAACTATGGCTACACCTTC.

V usage is TRBV20-1 and J usage is TRBJ2-7; 10 positions match TRBD2. The CDR3 has 14 amino acids. Germline-derived CDR1 and CDR2 are DFQATT and SNEGSKA (reference sequence). The V and J ends lost 3 bases and 5 bases, in that order; junction bases with no gene match: 7. CDR3 region: CSASLAGVENEQYF. In DNA form, the CDR3 reads TGCAGTGCTAGTCTAGCGGGAGTTGAAAACGAGCAGTACTTC.

V and J are TRBV6-2 or TRBV6-3 and TRBJ2-7, with D possibly being TRBD1 (6 bases). This CDR3 region has 16 residues. Germline CDR1 and CDR2: MNHEY and SVGEGT. V lost 0 bases to trimming and J lost 6 bases, with 18 bases between them. The chain's CDR3 is CASSYSRGEGDAEQYF. The CDR3 DNA reads as TGTGCCAGCAGTTACTCGAGGGGAGAGGGGGACGCCGAGCAGTACTTC.

J is TRBJ2-7 and V is TRBV5-1, with 8 positions matching TRBD1. Trimming removed 6 bases from V and 0 bases from J; junction bases left unmatched: 8. The CDR3 contains 15 residues. Germline V gives CDR1 SGHRS, CDR2 YFSETQ. The chain's CDR3 is CASTRTGKSSYEQYF. The CDR3 DNA sequence: TGCGCCAGCACCCGGACAGGGAAGAGCTCCTACGAGCAGTACTTC.

V usage is TRBV9 and J usage is TRBJ2-7; D perhaps matches TRBD2 (5 bases). From germline, CDR1 is SGDLS and CDR2 YYNGEE. The CDR3 covers 14 residues. V was shortened by 1 base and J by 6 bases, with 14 bases between the two germline ends. The CDR3 DNA reads as TGTGCCAGCAGCGTACAGTGGGAGAACCGCGAGCAGTACTTC. This translates into CASSVQWENREQYF.

The J gene is TRBJ2-2, the V gene TRBV27, with TRBD2 identical over 7 bases. Trimming at V came to 7 bases and at J to 2 bases, leaving 10 bases not matched to a gene. This CDR3 region has 16 residues. Germline CDR1 MNHEY, CDR2 SMNVEV (reference sequence). CDR3 sequence reads: CASTQGAGINTGELFF. The CDR3 nucleotides read TGTGCCAGCACCCAGGGAGCGGGGATCAACACCGGGGAGCTGTTTTTT.

Comments on this clone: Other DNA sequences within the sample encode an identical CDR3. This chain uses TRBV7-2 with TRBJ2-2; 7 bases map to TRBD2. J lost 5 bases, V lost 1 base, and 7 bases had no gene match. The V gene's germline CDR1 is SGHTA and CDR2 FQGNSA. This CDR3 is 16 amino acids long. This CDR3 reads CASSLEAGVWTGELFF. The DNA of the CDR3 is TGTGCCAGCAGCTTAGAGGCGGGAGTGTGGACCGGGGAGCTGTTTTTT.

The chain uses TRBV23-1 and TRBJ2-7, with D maybe TRBD1 (5 bases). TRBV23-1 is placed among ORFs of uncertain function. The V gene lost 2 bases and the J gene lost 6 bases, with 8 bases spanning the gap. The CDR3 covers 12 residues. CDR3 DNA sequence: TGCGCCAGCAGTCAAAAGGGGATCGAGCAGTACTTC. Its protein is CASSQKGIEQYF.

The rearrangement links TRBV7-3 to TRBJ2-7, with D possibly TRBD2 on 7 matching bases. Looked up from germline, CDR1 is SGHTA and CDR2 is FQGTGA. V was clipped by 1 base and J by 5 bases, with 9 bases between them. The CDR3 contains 13 residues. Here the CDR3 reads CASSLKGGDEQYF. Written as DNA, the CDR3 is TGTGCCAGCAGCTTAAAAGGGGGGGACGAGCAGTACTTC.

This chain joins TRBV9 and TRBJ2-7; TRBD2 matches at 10 bases. The junction had 20 bases not matched to a gene; V was cut back by 4 bases and J by 4 bases. The CDR3 sequence is 19 residues long. Germline CDR1 is SGDLS and CDR2 is YYNGEE. The CDR3 DNA sequence: TGTGCCAGCAGCCATCTGGGTAGCGGGGGGCGTAGTCCTCAGTACGAGCAGTACTTC. Translated, it gives CASSHLGSGGRSPQYEQYF.

There are many counts of this clone. The rearrangement joins TRBV3-1 (or the pseudogene TRBV3-2) to TRBJ1-3; maybe TRBD1 (5 bases). Trimming shortened V by 1 base and J by 0 bases, and 13 bases separated the two germline ends. CDR3 size: 17 residues. The germline V gene encodes CDR1 LGHDT and CDR2 YNNKEL (reference sequence). The CDR3 nucleotides are TGTGCCAGCAGCCAAGGGGCACAGGTTAGCTCTGGAAACACCATATATTTT. Protein product: CASSQGAQVSSGNTIYF.

This rearrangement joins TRBV9 to TRBJ2-7; TRBD1 is a possible D gene (6 bases). The CDR3 has 14 amino acids. Trimming pared 0 bases from V and 0 bases from J, leaving 7 bases between. Germline V gene data show CDR1 as SGDLS and CDR2 as YYNGEE. CDR3 bases: TGTGCCAGCAGCGTAGTGGACAGCTCCTACGAGCAGTACTTC. This gives the protein CASSVVDSSYEQYF.

The genes are TRBV5-1 and TRBJ2-7, with D possibly TRBD2 on 5 matching bases. This CDR3 is built from 15 residues. Germline V gene lookup returns CDR1 SGHRS and CDR2 YFSETQ. Trimming stripped 2 bases from V and 2 bases from J, with 14 bases between. The CDR3 DNA is TGCGCCAGCAGCTTCGGACCCAGCGGTACCTACGAGCAGTACTTC. It yields the protein CASSFGPSGTYEQYF.